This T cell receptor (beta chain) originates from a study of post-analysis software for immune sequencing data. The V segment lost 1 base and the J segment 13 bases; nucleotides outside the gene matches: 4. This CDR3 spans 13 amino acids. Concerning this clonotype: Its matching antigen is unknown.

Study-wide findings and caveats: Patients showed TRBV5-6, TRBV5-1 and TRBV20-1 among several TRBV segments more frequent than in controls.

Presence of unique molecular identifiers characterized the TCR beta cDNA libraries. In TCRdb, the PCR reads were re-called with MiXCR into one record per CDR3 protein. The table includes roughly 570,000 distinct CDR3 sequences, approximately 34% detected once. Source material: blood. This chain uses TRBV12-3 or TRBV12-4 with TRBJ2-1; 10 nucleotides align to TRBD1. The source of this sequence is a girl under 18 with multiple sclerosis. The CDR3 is CASSLVGTGEQFF. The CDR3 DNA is TGTGCCAGCAGTTTAGTCGGGACAGGGGAACAGTTCTTC.